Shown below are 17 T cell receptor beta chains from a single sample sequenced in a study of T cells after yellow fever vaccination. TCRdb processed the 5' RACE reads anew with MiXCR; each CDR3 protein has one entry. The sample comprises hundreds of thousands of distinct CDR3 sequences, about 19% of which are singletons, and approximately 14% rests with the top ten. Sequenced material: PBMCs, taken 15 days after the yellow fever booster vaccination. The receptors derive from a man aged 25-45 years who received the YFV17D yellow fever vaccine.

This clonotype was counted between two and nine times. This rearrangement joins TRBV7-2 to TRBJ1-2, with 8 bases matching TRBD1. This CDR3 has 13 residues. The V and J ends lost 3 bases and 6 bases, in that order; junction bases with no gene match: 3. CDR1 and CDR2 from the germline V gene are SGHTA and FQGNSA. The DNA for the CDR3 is TGTGCCAGCAGCTTCCCAGGGGGCGATGGCTACACCTTC. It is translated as CASSFPGGDGYTF.

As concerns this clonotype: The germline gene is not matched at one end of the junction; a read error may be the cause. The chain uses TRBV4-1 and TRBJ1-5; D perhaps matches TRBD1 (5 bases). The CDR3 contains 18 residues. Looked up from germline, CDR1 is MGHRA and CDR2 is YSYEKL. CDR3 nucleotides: TGCGCTAGCAGCCAAGAAAGGGTCCCGGGGGAGGGCAATCAGCCCCAGCATTTT. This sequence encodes CASSQERVPGEGNQPQHF.

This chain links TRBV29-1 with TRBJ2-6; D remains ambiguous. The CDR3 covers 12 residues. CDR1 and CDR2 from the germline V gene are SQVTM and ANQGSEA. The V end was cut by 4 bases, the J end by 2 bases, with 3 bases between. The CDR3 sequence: CSVVTGANVLTF. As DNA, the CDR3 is TGCAGCGTTGTAACTGGGGCCAACGTCCTGACTTTC.

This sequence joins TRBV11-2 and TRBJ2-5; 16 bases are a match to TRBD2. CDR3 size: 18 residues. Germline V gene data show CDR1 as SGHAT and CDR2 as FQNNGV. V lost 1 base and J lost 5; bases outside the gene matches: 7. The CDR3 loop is CASSLGGTSGRAWETQYF. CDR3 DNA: TGTGCCAGCAGCTTAGGGGGGACTAGCGGGAGGGCCTGGGAGACCCAGTACTTC.

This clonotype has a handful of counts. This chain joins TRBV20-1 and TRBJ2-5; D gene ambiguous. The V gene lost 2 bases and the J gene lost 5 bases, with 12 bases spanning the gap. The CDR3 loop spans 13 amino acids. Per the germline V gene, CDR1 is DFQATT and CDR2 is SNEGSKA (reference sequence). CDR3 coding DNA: TGCAGTGCTAGACGCCAAAGTGGGGAGACCCAGTACTTC. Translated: CSARRQSGETQYF.

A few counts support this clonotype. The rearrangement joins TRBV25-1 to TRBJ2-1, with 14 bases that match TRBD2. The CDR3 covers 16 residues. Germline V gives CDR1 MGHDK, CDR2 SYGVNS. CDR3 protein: CATSGTSGRSYNEQFF. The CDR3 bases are TGTGCGACCTCCGGGACTAGCGGGAGATCCTACAATGAGCAGTTCTTC.

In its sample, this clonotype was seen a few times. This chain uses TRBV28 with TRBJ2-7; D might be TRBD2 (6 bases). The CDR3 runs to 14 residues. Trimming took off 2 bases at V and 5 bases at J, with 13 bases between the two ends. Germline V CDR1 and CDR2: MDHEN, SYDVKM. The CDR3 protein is CASSLTGVPDEQYF. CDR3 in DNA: TGTGCCAGCAGTTTAACGGGGGTCCCCGACGAGCAGTACTTC.

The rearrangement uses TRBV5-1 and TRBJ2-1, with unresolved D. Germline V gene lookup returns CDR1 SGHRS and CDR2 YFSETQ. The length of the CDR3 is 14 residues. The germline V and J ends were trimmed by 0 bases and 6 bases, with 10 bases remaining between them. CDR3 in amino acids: CASSLDLGSNEQFF. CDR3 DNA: TGCGCCAGCAGCTTGGATTTGGGAAGCAATGAGCAGTTCTTC. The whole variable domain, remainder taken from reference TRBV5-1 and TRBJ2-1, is KAGVTQTPRYLIKTRGQQVTLSCSPISGHRSVSWYQQTPGQGLQFLFEYFSETQRNKGNFPGRFSGRQFSNSRSEMNVSTLELGDSALYLCASSLDLGSNEQFFGPGTRLTVL.

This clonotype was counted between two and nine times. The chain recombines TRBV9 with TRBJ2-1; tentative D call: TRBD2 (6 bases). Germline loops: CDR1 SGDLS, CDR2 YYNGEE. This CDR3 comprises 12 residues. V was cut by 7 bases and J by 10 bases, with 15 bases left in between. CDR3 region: CASGRTGDEQFF. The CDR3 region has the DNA TGTGCCAGCGGTCGCACGGGAGACGAGCAGTTCTTC.

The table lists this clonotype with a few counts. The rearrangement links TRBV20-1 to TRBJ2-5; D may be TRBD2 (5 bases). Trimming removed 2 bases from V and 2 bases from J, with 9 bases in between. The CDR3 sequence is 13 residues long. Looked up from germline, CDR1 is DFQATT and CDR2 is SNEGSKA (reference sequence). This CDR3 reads CSARRSGQETQYF. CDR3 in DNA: TGCAGTGCTAGAAGGAGCGGTCAAGAGACCCAGTACTTC.

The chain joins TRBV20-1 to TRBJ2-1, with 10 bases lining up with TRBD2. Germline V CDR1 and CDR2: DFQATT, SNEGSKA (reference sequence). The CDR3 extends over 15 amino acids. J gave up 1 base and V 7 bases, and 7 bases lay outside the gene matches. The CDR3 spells CSVLTLAGSYNEQFF. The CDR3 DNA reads TGCAGTGTTCTTACACTAGCGGGGTCCTACAATGAGCAGTTCTTC.

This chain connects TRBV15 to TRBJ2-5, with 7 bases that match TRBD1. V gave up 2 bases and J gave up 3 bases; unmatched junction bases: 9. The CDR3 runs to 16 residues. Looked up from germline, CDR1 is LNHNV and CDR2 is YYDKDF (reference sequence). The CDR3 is CATSRTTGTDKETQYF. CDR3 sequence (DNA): TGTGCCACCAGCAGAACAACCGGGACAGACAAAGAGACCCAGTACTTC. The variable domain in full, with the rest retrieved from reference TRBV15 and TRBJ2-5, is DAMVIQNPRYQVTQFGKPVTLSCSQTLNHNVMYWYQQKSSQAPKLLFHYYDKDFNNEADTPDNFQSRRPNTSFCFLDIRSPGLGDTAMYLCATSRTTGTDKETQYFGPGTRLLVL.

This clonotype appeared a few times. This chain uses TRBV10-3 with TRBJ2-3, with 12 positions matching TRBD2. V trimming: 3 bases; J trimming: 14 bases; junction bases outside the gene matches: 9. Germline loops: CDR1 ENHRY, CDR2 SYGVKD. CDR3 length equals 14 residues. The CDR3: CAISDHSTSGRGYF. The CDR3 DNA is TGTGCCATCAGTGACCACTCGACTAGCGGGAGAGGGTATTTT.

As DNA, the CDR3 is TGCAGTGCTCGCATGACAGGTCCTCGTCTCAGGCGGGAGCAGTACTTC. Its protein product is CSARMTGPRLRREQYF. The chain uses TRBV20-1 and TRBJ2-7; the D gene is possibly TRBD1 (6 bases). Trimming removed 5 bases from V and 7 bases from J, with 27 bases in between. The CDR3 is 16 residues long. The germline V gene encodes CDR1 DFQATT and CDR2 SNEGSKA (reference sequence).

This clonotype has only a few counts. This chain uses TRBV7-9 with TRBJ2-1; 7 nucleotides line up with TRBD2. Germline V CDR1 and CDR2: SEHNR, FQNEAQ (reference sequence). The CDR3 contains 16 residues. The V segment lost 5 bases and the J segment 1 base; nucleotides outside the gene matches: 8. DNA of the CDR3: TGTGCCAGCAGCCCGCGGGGGAGAGCATCCTACAATGAGCAGTTCTTC. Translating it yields CASSPRGRASYNEQFF.

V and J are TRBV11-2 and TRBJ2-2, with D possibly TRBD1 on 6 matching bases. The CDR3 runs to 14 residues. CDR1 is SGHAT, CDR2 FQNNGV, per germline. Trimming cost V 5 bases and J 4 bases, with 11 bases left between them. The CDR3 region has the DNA TGTGCCAGCAGCCACGGACAGCGCACCGGGGAGCTGTTTTTT. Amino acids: CASSHGQRTGELFF.

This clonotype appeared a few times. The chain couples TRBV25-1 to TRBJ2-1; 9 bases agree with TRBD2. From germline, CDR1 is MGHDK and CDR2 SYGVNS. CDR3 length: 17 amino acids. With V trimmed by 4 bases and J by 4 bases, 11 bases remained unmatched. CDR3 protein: CASSALTSGSLYNEQFF. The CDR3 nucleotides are TGTGCCAGCAGTGCCCTGACTAGCGGAAGCCTTTACAATGAGCAGTTCTTC.